The 25 T cell receptor beta chains given below trace back to one sample, sequenced in a study of OX40 agonist ivuxolimab in advanced cancers. Profiled with immunoSEQ multiplex PCR; TCRdb holds only in-frame clones, not every one. The repertoire includes tens of thousands of clones, over 80% of them detected once, and about a tenth sits in the top ten. Sequences were derived from CD4+ or CD8+ T cells sorted from blood, sampled in a trial of the OX40 agonist ivuxolimab. The receptor set was obtained from an adult with an advanced solid tumor such as melanoma, head and neck, liver or kidney cancer.

The chain carries TRBV2 and TRBJ1-1, with 10 bases lining up with TRBD1. Germline assignment: CDR1 SNHLY and CDR2 FYNNEI. CDR3 length: 15 amino acids. V gave up 4 bases and J gave up 7 bases; unmatched junction bases: 9. CDR3 sequence (DNA): TGTGCCAGCAGTGGTTCGCCGACAGGGGGCATTGAAGCTTTCTTT. This codes for CASSGSPTGGIEAFF.

This rearrangement joins TRBV5-4 to TRBJ1-2; 10 positions match TRBD1. The germline V gene has CDR1 SGHNT and CDR2 YYREEE (reference sequence). This CDR3 has 16 residues. The V and J ends lost 4 bases and 0 bases, in that order; junction bases with no gene match: 6. The CDR3 sequence: CASSPGTGDTNYGYTF. CDR3 nucleotide sequence: TGTGCCAGCAGCCCGGGGACAGGGGATACTAACTATGGCTACACCTTC.

J is TRBJ2-3 and V is TRBV7-9; D remains unclear. CDR1 SEHNR and CDR2 FQNEAQ come from the germline V gene (reference sequence). V lost 5 bases to trimming and J lost 2 bases, with 2 bases between them. This CDR3 is built from 11 residues. In DNA form, the CDR3 reads TGTGCCAGCAGCCTCACAGATACGCAGTATTTT. This sequence encodes CASSLTDTQYF.

J is TRBJ2-3 and V is TRBV6-1; D possibly corresponds to TRBD1 (6 bases). Trimming took 8 bases from V and 0 from J, leaving 18 bases between them. The CDR3 has 16 residues. CDR1 and CDR2 (germline): MNHNS, SASEGT. In DNA, the CDR3 is TGTGCCAGCTGTGTTTCGTGGGGGCCTAGCACAGATACGCAGTATTTT. Protein product: CASCVSWGPSTDTQYF.

The chain couples TRBV7-2 to TRBJ2-3, with D unclear. CDR1 is SGHTA, CDR2 FQGNSA, per germline. V gave up 5 bases and J gave up 6 bases, with 18 bases separating them. This CDR3 has 15 amino acids. The CDR3 loop reads CASSNRRSNSDTQYF. DNA for the CDR3: TGTGCCAGCAGCAATAGAAGGTCTAATAGCGATACGCAGTATTTT.

The CDR3 loop is CASSGTGGASLRYEQYV. CDR3 nucleotide sequence: TGTGCCAGCAGTGGGACAGGGGGCGCCAGTTTACGGTACGAGCAGTACGTC. V usage is TRBV6-1 and J usage is TRBJ2-7, with 11 positions matching TRBD1. Germline CDR1 MNHNS, CDR2 SASEGT. The J segment lost 4 bases and the V segment lost 4 bases, leaving 12 bases of the junction unmatched. The CDR3 covers 17 residues.

This clone has just a few counts. The chain recombines TRBV5-6 with TRBJ2-1, with 9 positions matching TRBD2. After removal of 1 base from V and 6 bases from J, the junction contained 2 bases not matched to a gene. Germline V lookup: CDR1 SGHDT, CDR2 YYEEEE. The CDR3 consists of 14 residues. The CDR3 is CASSLPSGTNEQFF. Written as DNA, the CDR3 is TGTGCCAGCAGCTTGCCTAGCGGGACCAATGAGCAGTTCTTC.

This chain joins TRBV2 and TRBJ1-5; no firm D call. Germline CDR1 reads SNHLY; CDR2 reads FYNNEI. V was cut by 2 bases and J by 6 bases, with 14 bases left in between. The CDR3 covers 15 residues. CDR3 in DNA: TGTGCCAGCAGTGAATTTCGGGAGAAGGGTCAGCCCCAGCATTTT. This codes for CASSEFREKGQPQHF.

V usage is TRBV4-1 and J usage is TRBJ2-3, with a possible D match to TRBD2 (5 bases). V was clipped by 0 bases and J by 2 bases, with 12 bases between them. In germline, CDR1 is MGHRA, CDR2 YSYEKL. This CDR3 is 16 amino acids long. For the CDR3, the DNA is TGCGCCAGCAGCCAAGAGGCGGGTTTTTCCACAGATACGCAGTATTTT. Amino acids: CASSQEAGFSTDTQYF.

This chain's CDR3 is CAISESATTPAYGYTF. The CDR3 region has the DNA TGTGCCATCAGTGAGTCAGCCACCACACCTGCCTATGGCTACACCTTC. The J gene is TRBJ1-2, the V gene TRBV10-3; no clear D. CDR1 is ENHRY and CDR2 is SYGVKD in the germline V gene. There are 16 residues in the CDR3. Trimming cost V 0 bases and J 4 bases, with 15 bases left between them.

This clone was seen a single time. CDR3 nucleotide sequence: TGTGCCAGTAGCCGGACCCATGGACAGAACACTGAAGCTTTCTTT. Amino acid sequence: CASSRTHGQNTEAFF. The V gene is TRBV19, the J gene TRBJ1-1; the D gene is possibly TRBD1 (5 bases). Between the trimmed V and J ends, which lost 6 bases and 1 base, there was a span of 15 bases. CDR1 and CDR2 (germline): LNHDA, SQIVND (reference sequence). The CDR3 is made up of 15 amino acids.

V usage is TRBV29-1 and J usage is TRBJ2-1; weak D call: TRBD2 (5 bases). The CDR3 covers 15 residues. V lost 7 bases and J lost 7, with 23 bases in between. Germline lookup yields CDR1 SQVTM and CDR2 ANQGSEA. DNA of the CDR3: TGCAGCGCAACCCAGCTGGGCGGGCAGAGGAATGAGCAGTTCTTC. This sequence encodes CSATQLGGQRNEQFF.

V usage is TRBV2 and J usage is TRBJ2-3; 7 bases fit TRBD1. The CDR3 has 16 residues. Germline V gene lookup returns CDR1 SNHLY and CDR2 FYNNEI. V shed 6 bases, J shed 0 bases, and the junction held 9 bases outside the gene matches. CDR3 protein: CASRPDRAFSTDTQYF. The CDR3 nucleotides are TGTGCCAGCAGGCCTGACAGGGCATTTAGCACAGATACGCAGTATTTT.

The chain employs TRBV4-1 and TRBJ1-1, with 9 bases aligning to TRBD1. Germline CDR1 and CDR2: MGHRA and YSYEKL. The V gene end was trimmed by 1 base and the J gene end by 5 bases; junction bases not matched to a gene: 5. CDR3 length equals 15 residues. The CDR3 loop reads CASSQVEGQGTEAFF. The CDR3 DNA follows: TGCGCCAGCAGCCAAGTGGAAGGACAGGGGACTGAAGCTTTCTTT.

This CDR3 is CASSWDSNQPQHF. The CDR3 nucleotides read TGTGCCAGCAGTTGGGACAGTAATCAGCCCCAGCATTTT. The J gene is TRBJ1-5, the V gene TRBV2; the match to TRBD1 covers 7 bases. The germline gives CDR1 SNHLY, CDR2 FYNNEI. The CDR3 totals 13 residues. Unmatched junction bases numbered 2, after V lost 5 bases and J lost 4 bases.

The chain links TRBV5-1 to TRBJ2-1; 11 bases align to TRBD2. With 4 bases clipped from V and 7 bases from J, the junction kept 13 bases outside the gene matches. The CDR3 runs 17 residues. CDR1 is SGHRS, CDR2 YFSETQ, per germline. The CDR3 coding sequence is TGCGCCAGCAGCCGTGCCCATAGACTAGCGGGGCTAAATGAGCAGTTCTTC. Translation: CASSRAHRLAGLNEQFF.

This rearrangement joins TRBV28 to TRBJ2-7, with D unclear. The V end lost 5 bases, the J end lost 3 bases, and 8 bases lay between the germline ends. The germline V gene has CDR1 MDHEN and CDR2 SYDVKM. This CDR3 comprises 12 residues. The CDR3 DNA reads TGTGCCAGCAGTCCCCTACTCTACGAGCAGTACTTC. Translated: CASSPLLYEQYF.

The CDR3 spells CASSPAPREQFF. CDR3 nucleotides: TGTGCCAGCAGTCCCGCCCCGCGGGAGCAGTTCTTC. The rearrangement joins TRBV28 to TRBJ2-1; D uncertain. Germline CDR1 and CDR2: MDHEN and SYDVKM. The length of the CDR3 is 12 residues. The V end was cut by 5 bases, the J end by 10 bases, with 12 bases between.

The chain combines TRBV15 with TRBJ2-7; D unresolved. Germline V CDR1 and CDR2: LNHNV, YYDKDF (reference sequence). CDR3 length: 12 amino acids. Trimming took 2 bases from V and 6 from J, leaving 8 bases between them. This chain's CDR3 is CATSRLNSEQYF. The DNA for the CDR3 is TGTGCCACCAGCAGATTAAATTCCGAGCAGTACTTC.

The chain has TRBV19 and TRBJ2-3; 8 positions match TRBD2. This CDR3 is built from 18 residues. The V segment lost 6 bases and the J segment 0 bases; nucleotides outside the gene matches: 14. Germline V gene data show CDR1 as LNHDA and CDR2 as SQIVND (reference sequence). The CDR3 is CASSWLGLAGLSTDTQYF. As DNA, the CDR3 is TGTGCCAGTAGCTGGCTAGGCCTAGCGGGCCTTAGCACAGATACGCAGTATTTT.

CDR3 bases: TGTGCCAGCCGGAGGGACAGGGGGCAGTTGGGCTATGGCTACACCTTC. It specifies CASRRDRGQLGYGYTF. The J gene is TRBJ1-2, the V gene TRBV19, with 12 bases aligning to TRBD1. Trimming removed 9 bases from V and 4 bases from J; junction bases left unmatched: 12. CDR3 length equals 16 residues. CDR1 and CDR2 from the germline V gene are LNHDA and SQIVND (reference sequence).

The chain couples TRBV6-1 to TRBJ1-5, with a weak D call TRBD1 (5 bases). V dropped 2 bases and J dropped 3 bases, with 11 bases sitting between them. Germline values: CDR1 MNHNS, CDR2 SASEGT. CDR3 length equals 15 residues. The DNA for the CDR3 is TGTGCCAGCAGTGAAAATTCAGGGAACAATCAGCCCCAGCATTTT. The encoded protein is CASSENSGNNQPQHF.

The V gene is TRBV27, the J gene TRBJ2-3; 7 nucleotides line up with TRBD1. V trimming: 5 bases; J trimming: 4 bases; junction bases outside the gene matches: 6. CDR1 MNHEY and CDR2 SMNVEV come from the germline V gene (reference sequence). This CDR3 is built from 14 residues. Here the CDR3 DNA reads TGTGCCAGCAGTGCCGGACAGGCCTCAGATACGCAGTATTTT. It yields the protein CASSAGQASDTQYF.

The chain is built from TRBV10-3 and TRBJ1-5; 8 bases line up with TRBD1. The V and J ends lost 5 bases and 4 bases, in that order; junction bases with no gene match: 4. Germline V gene lookup returns CDR1 ENHRY and CDR2 SYGVKD. The CDR3 totals 14 residues. CDR3 region: CAISRDRTNQPQHF. CDR3 sequence (DNA): TGTGCCATCAGTAGGGACAGGACAAATCAGCCCCAGCATTTT.

This clone occurred once. V gene TRBV5-1 combines with J gene TRBJ2-5, with no clear D. Trimming removed 1 base from V and 2 bases from J, with 24 bases in between. This CDR3 region has 19 residues. Germline CDR1 is SGHRS and CDR2 is YFSETQ. The chain's CDR3 is CASSLRGITAGRAQETQYF. The CDR3 nucleotides are TGCGCCAGCAGCTTGAGAGGCATTACGGCAGGCCGCGCTCAAGAGACCCAGTACTTC.